This is a list of T cell receptor beta chains from one sample in a study of T cell changes during pregnancy in multiple sclerosis. Sequencing used immunoSEQ multiplex PCR; TCRdb keeps in-frame clones, though not all of them. The sample gives roughly 47,000 clones, 85% to 95% of which show up once; roughly 5.5% is in the top ten. The sample was CD8+ T cells from peripheral blood mononuclear cells, taken before pregnancy. The receptors were gathered from a female donor with multiple sclerosis, enrolled in a pregnancy study. The CDR3 runs from the conserved cysteine through the conserved F or W. The D gene is left open where the match is weak. Clone size, where shown, is once, few, many, or a class for clones that have expanded.

>TRBJ1-2|TRBV19|15|.|TRBD1
CASSTRQGWNYGYTF
TGTGCCAGTAGTACCCGACAGGGGTGGAACTATGGCTACACCTTC
>TRBJ2-5|TRBV27|15|.|TRBD2
CASRTSGSLQETQYF
TGTGCCAGCCGGACTAGCGGGAGCCTTCAAGAGACCCAGTACTTC
>TRBJ1-2|TRBV28|15|.|TRBD1
CASSFLQGEKHGYTF
TGTGCCAGCAGTTTCCTACAGGGGGAGAAGCATGGCTACACCTTC
>TRBJ2-3|TRBV27|14|.|TRBD2
CASRSLAGRDTQYF
TGTGCCAGCAGAAGCCTAGCGGGGAGAGATACGCAGTATTTT
>TRBJ2-7|TRBV28|20|.|.
CASSTTTARGWGGAGYEQYF
TGTGCCAGCAGTACCACCACCGCCCGGGGGTGGGGGGGGGCTGGTTACGAGCAGTACTTC
>TRBJ2-2|TRBV5-1|15|.|TRBD1
CASRGQGALTGELFF
TGCGCCAGCCGGGGCCAGGGGGCGCTTACCGGGGAGCTGTTTTTT
>TRBJ2-5|TRBV7-9|15|once|.
CASSLRTPDGETQYF
TGTGCCAGCAGCTTACGGACTCCGGATGGGGAGACCCAGTACTTC
>TRBJ2-3|TRBV4-3|15|once|TRBD2
CASSPLTGGPDTQYF
TGCGCCAGCAGCCCCCTGACGGGAGGGCCAGATACGCAGTATTTT
>TRBJ1-2|TRBV27|17|few|.
CASSFFWDKSSPCGYTF
TGTGCCAGCAGTTTCTTCTGGGACAAGTCATCTCCTTGTGGCTACACCTTC
>TRBJ1-1|TRBV10-2|13|.|.
CASSEVGGAEAFF
TGCGCCAGCAGTGAAGTAGGGGGTGCTGAAGCTTTCTTT
>TRBJ1-2|TRBV25-1|14|.|TRBD1
CASSAIQGRDGYTF
TGTGCCAGCAGTGCCATACAGGGGAGAGATGGCTACACCTTC
>TRBJ2-7|TRBV6-5|15|.|.
CASSEGLFGVYEQYF
TGTGCCAGCAGCGAGGGACTCTTTGGGGTCTACGAGCAGTACTTC
>TRBJ1-1|TRBV27|15|.|.
CASSLTGEWNTEAFF
TGTGCCAGCAGTTTAACAGGAGAGTGGAACACTGAAGCTTTCTTT
>TRBJ1-2|TRBV6-5|12|.|.
CASSLRGNGYTF
TGTGCCAGCTCCCTCCGGGGTAATGGCTACACCTTC
>TRBJ1-2|TRBV7-9|12|.|.
CASSAPGYGYTF
TGTGCCAGCAGCGCTCCAGGGTATGGCTACACCTTC
>TRBJ1-5|TRBV7-9|12|.|TRBD1
CASSLGQGPLHF
TGTGCCAGCAGCTTAGGACAGGGGCCTCTGCATTTT
>TRBJ1-5|TRBV19|15|.|.
CASSIGRGFNQPQHF
TGTGCCAGTAGTATAGGTAGGGGTTTCAATCAGCCCCAGCATTTT
>TRBJ1-2|TRBV7-9|14|few|.
CASSFLREIHGYTF
TGTGCCAGCAGCTTCCTACGGGAGATCCATGGCTACACCTTC
>TRBJ2-7|TRBV5-8|17|.|TRBD2
CASTPQGLAGLNYEQYF
TGTGCCAGCACCCCGCAGGGACTAGCGGGGCTTAACTACGAGCAGTACTTC
>TRBJ2-1|TRBV5-4|14|.|TRBD2
CASSLSSGYNEQFF
TGTGCCAGCAGCTTGTCTAGCGGATACAATGAGCAGTTCTTC
>TRBJ2-7|TRBV11-2|16|.|TRBD1
CASSPLSGRGFYEQYF
TGTGCCAGCAGCCCCCTCTCTGGCAGGGGGTTTTACGAGCAGTACTTC
>TRBJ2-7|TRBV4-1|15|.|TRBD1
CASSQGDRAVYEQYF
TGCGCCAGCAGCCAAGGGGACAGGGCGGTCTACGAGCAGTACTTC
>TRBJ2-1|TRBV11-1|13|.|TRBD2
CASSLTSGRAGFF
TGTGCCAGCAGCCTTACTAGCGGGAGGGCTGGGTTCTTC
>TRBJ1-2|TRBV9|17|.|TRBD1
CASSVGPGQGGGYGYTF
TGTGCCAGCAGCGTAGGTCCCGGACAGGGAGGGGGGTATGGCTACACCTTC
>TRBJ2-1|TRBV4-1|14|.|TRBD2
CASSLPDSGSRQFF
TGCGCCAGCAGCCTACCTGATAGCGGGAGTAGGCAGTTCTTC
>TRBJ2-2|TRBV7-9|14|.|.
CASRAGVLTGELFF
TGTGCCAGCAGGGCCGGGGTGCTCACCGGGGAGCTGTTTTTT
>TRBJ2-1|TRBV6-1|11|.|TRBD1
CASGTGTEQFF
TGTGCCAGCGGGACAGGCACTGAGCAGTTCTTC
>TRBJ1-5|TRBV27|14|.|.
CASSLAGFHQPQHF
TGTGCCAGCAGTTTAGCCGGGTTCCATCAGCCCCAGCATTTT
>TRBJ2-5|TRBV6-5|12|.|.
CASRIGDTTQYF
TGTGCCAGCAGAATCGGAGATACCACCCAGTACTTC
>TRBJ2-7|TRBV9|15|once|TRBD1
CASSETGGGGHEQYF
TGTGCCAGCAGCGAGACAGGGGGCGGGGGTCACGAGCAGTACTTC
>TRBJ2-7|TRBV7-6|17|.|TRBD2
CASSLVLRSGSSYEQYF
TGTGCCAGCAGCTTAGTTCTGAGGAGCGGGAGCTCCTACGAGCAGTACTTC
>TRBJ2-5|TRBV6-6|16|once|TRBD2
CASSFQIAGGQETQYF
TGTGCCAGCAGTTTCCAAATAGCGGGAGGGCAAGAGACCCAGTACTTC
>TRBJ1-2|TRBV15|14|.|.
CATSRREVLYGYTF
TGTGCCACCAGCAGAAGGGAGGTTCTATATGGCTACACCTTC
>TRBJ2-7|TRBV25-1|11|.|.
CASSVAYEQYF
TGTGCCAGCAGTGTCGCCTACGAGCAGTACTTC
>TRBJ1-2|TRBV6-6|14|.|TRBD1
CASRLGQGNYGYTF
TGTGCCAGCAGGCTGGGACAGGGAAACTATGGCTACACCTTC
>TRBJ2-1|TRBV30|11|.|.
CAWFPGGEQFF
TGTGCCTGGTTTCCCGGGGGTGAGCAGTTCTTC
>TRBJ2-1|TRBV6-6|13|.|TRBD2
CASGLAGNNEQFF
TGTGCCAGCGGACTAGCGGGAAACAATGAGCAGTTCTTC
>TRBJ1-5|TRBV19|14|.|.
CASSQGYSNQPQHF
TGTGCCAGTAGTCAGGGTTATAGCAATCAGCCCCAGCATTTT
>TRBJ2-7|TRBV30|13|.|.
CAWSLGGDYEQYF
TGTGCCTGGAGTTTAGGGGGGGACTACGAGCAGTACTTC
>TRBJ1-1|TRBV29-1|12|.|.
CSVEGGGPEAFF
TGCAGCGTTGAAGGTGGGGGCCCTGAAGCTTTCTTT
>TRBJ2-7|TRBV7-2|14|.|TRBD2
CASSDPGLVREQYF
TGTGCCAGCAGCGACCCGGGACTAGTACGCGAGCAGTACTTC
>TRBJ2-7|TRBV6-5|13|.|.
CASSLTRSYEQYF
TGTGCCAGCAGTTTAACTAGATCCTACGAGCAGTACTTC
>TRBJ2-1|TRBV5-1|14|.|.
CASSLETVRNEQFF
TGCGCCAGCAGCTTGGAAACGGTCCGAAATGAGCAGTTCTTC
>TRBJ2-3|TRBV7-9|14|.|TRBD1
CASSPPVGQDTQYF
TGTGCCAGCAGCCCACCCGTGGGACAGGATACGCAGTATTTT
>TRBJ2-7|TRBV7-7|13|.|.
CASSLLGSNEQYF
TGTGCCAGCAGCTTACTCGGGAGCAACGAGCAGTACTTC
>TRBJ2-7|TRBV7-6|16|.|TRBD2
CASSLRPGGSSYEQYF
TGTGCCAGCAGCCTCAGGCCGGGGGGGAGCTCCTACGAGCAGTACTTC